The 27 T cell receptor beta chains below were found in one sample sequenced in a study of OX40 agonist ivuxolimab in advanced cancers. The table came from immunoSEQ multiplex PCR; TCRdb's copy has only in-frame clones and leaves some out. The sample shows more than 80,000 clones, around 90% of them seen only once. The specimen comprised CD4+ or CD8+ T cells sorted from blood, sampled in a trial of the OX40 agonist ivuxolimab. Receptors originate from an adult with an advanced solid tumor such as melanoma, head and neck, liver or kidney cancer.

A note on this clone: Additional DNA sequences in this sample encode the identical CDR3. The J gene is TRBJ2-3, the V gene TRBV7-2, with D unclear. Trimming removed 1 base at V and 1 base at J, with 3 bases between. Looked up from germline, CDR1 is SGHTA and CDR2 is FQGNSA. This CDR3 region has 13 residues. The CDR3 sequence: CASSLDGTDTQYF. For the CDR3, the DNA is TGTGCCAGCAGCTTAGACGGCACAGATACGCAGTATTTT.

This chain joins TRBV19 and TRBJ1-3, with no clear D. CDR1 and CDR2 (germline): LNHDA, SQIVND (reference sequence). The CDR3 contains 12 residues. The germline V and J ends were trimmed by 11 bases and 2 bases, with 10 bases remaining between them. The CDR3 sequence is CASGEAGNTIYF. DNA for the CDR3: TGTGCCTCTGGGGAGGCTGGAAACACCATATATTTT.

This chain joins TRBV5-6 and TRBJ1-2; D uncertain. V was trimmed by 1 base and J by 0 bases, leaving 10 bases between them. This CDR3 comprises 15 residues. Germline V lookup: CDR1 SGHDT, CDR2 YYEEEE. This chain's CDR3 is CASSLWTASNYGYTF. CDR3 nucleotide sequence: TGTGCCAGCAGCTTGTGGACCGCCTCTAACTATGGCTACACCTTC. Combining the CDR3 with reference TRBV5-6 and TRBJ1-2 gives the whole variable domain DAGVTQSPTHLIKTRGQQVTLRCSPKSGHDTVSWYQQALGQGPQFIFQYYEEEERQRGNFPDRFSGHQFPNYSSELNVNALLLGDSALYLCASSLWTASNYGYTFGSGTRLTVV.

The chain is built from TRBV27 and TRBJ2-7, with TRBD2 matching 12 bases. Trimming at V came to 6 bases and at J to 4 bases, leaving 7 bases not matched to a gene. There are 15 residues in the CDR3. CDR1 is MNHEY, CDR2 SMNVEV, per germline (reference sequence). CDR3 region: CASRTILAGGYEQYF. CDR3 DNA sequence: TGTGCCAGCAGGACCATACTAGCGGGAGGTTACGAGCAGTACTTC.

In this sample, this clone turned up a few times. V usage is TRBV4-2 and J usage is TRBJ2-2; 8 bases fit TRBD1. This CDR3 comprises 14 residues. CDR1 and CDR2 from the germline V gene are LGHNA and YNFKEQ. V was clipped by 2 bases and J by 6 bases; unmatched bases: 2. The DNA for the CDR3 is TGTGCCAGCAGCCAATCACAGGGGGCCGGGGAGCTGTTTTTT. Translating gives CASSQSQGAGELFF.

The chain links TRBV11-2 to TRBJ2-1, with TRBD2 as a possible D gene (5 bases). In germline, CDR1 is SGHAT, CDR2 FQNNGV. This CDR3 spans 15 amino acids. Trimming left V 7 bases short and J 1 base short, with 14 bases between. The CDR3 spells CASTVGGGSYNEQFF. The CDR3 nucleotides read TGTGCCAGCACCGTCGGAGGTGGGTCCTACAATGAGCAGTTCTTC.

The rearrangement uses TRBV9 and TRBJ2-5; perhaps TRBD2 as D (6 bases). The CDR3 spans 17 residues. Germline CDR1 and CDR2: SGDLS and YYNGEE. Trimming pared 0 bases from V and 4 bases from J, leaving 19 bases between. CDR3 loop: CASSVAGGPGTGETQYF. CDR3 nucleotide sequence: TGTGCCAGCAGCGTAGCTGGAGGCCCGGGGACTGGAGAGACCCAGTACTTC.

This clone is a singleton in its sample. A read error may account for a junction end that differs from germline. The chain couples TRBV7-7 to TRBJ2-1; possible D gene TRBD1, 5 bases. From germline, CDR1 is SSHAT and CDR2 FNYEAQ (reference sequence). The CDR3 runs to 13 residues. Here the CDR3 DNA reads TGTGCTAGCAGCTTAGGGGTTGACAATGAGCAGTTCTTC. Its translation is CASSLGVDNEQFF.

This CDR3 reads CAWRIGGANVLTF. In DNA form, the CDR3 reads TGTGCCTGGAGGATCGGAGGGGCCAACGTCCTGACTTTC. This rearrangement joins TRBV30 to TRBJ2-6; D gene uncertain. The CDR3 runs 13 residues. The V gene lost 3 bases and the J gene lost 4 bases, with 7 bases spanning the gap. Looked up from germline, CDR1 is GTSNPN and CDR2 is SVGIG (reference sequence).

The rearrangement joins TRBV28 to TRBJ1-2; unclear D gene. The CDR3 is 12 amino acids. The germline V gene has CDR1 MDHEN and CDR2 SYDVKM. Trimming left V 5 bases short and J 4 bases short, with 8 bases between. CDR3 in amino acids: CASSLGPYGYTF. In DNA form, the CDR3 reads TGTGCCAGCAGTCTCGGACCCTATGGCTACACCTTC.

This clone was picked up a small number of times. The CDR3 reads CASSPRGQGTEAFF. The CDR3 coding sequence is TGTGCCAGCAGCCCCAGGGGGCAGGGCACTGAAGCTTTCTTT. The chain combines TRBV11-1 with TRBJ1-1; TRBD1 matches at 8 bases. Germline CDR1 and CDR2: SGHAT and FQDESV (reference sequence). The CDR3 contains 14 residues. V lost 5 bases and J lost 4; bases outside the gene matches: 6.

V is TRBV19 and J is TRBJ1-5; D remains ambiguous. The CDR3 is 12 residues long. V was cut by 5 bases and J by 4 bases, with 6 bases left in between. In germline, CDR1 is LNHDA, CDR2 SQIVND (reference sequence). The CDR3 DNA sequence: TGTGCCAGTAGTGCCTTTAATCAGCCCCAGCATTTT. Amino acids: CASSAFNQPQHF.

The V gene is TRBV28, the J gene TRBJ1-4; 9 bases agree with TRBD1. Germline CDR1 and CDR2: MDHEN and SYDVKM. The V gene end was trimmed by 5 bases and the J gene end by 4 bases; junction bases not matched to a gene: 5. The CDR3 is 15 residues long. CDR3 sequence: CASSQQGALNEKLFF. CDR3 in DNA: TGTGCCAGCAGTCAACAGGGGGCCCTTAATGAAAAACTGTTTTTT. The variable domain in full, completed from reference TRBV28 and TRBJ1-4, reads DVKVTQSSRYLVKRTGEKVFLECVQDMDHENMFWYRQDPGLGLRLIYFSYDVKMKEKGDIPEGYSVSREKKERFSLILESASTNQTSMYLCASSQQGALNEKLFFGSGTQLSVL.

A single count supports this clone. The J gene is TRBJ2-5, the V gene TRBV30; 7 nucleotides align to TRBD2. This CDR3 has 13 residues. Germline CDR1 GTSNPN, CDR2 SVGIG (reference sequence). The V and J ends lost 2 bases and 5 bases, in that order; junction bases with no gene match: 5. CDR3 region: CAWSWGGRETQYF. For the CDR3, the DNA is TGTGCCTGGAGTTGGGGGGGAAGGGAGACCCAGTACTTC.

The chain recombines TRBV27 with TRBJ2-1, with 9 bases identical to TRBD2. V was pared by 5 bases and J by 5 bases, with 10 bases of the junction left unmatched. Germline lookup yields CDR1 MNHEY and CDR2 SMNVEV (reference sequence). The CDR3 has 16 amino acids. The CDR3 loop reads CASSAVAGEKNNEQFF. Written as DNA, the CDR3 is TGTGCCAGCAGTGCTGTAGCGGGAGAAAAGAACAATGAGCAGTTCTTC.

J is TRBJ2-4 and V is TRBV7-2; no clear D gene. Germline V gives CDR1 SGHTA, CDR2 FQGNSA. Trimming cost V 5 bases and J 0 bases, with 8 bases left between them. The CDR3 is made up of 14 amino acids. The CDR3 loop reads CASSLTLAKNIQYF. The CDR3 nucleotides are TGTGCCAGCAGCCTGACTTTAGCCAAAAACATTCAGTACTTC.

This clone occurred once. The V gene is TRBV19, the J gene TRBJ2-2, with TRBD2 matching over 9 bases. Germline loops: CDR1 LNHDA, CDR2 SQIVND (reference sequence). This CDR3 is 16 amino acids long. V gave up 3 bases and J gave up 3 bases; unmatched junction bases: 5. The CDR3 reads CASSIGGGRDTGELFF. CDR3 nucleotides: TGTGCCAGTAGTATCGGCGGCGGGAGGGACACCGGGGAGCTGTTTTTT.

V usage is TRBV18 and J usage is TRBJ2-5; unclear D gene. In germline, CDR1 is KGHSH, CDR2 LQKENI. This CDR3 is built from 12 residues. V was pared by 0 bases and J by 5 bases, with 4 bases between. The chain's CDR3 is CASSPPGETQYF. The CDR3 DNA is TGTGCCAGCTCACCACCGGGGGAGACCCAGTACTTC.

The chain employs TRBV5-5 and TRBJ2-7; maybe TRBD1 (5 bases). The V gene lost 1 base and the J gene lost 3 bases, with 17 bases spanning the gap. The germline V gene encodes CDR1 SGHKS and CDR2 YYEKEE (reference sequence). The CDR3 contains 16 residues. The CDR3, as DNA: TGTGCCAGCAGCTTGCGTCGAGACAGATTAAGCTACGAGCAGTACTTC. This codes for CASSLRRDRLSYEQYF.

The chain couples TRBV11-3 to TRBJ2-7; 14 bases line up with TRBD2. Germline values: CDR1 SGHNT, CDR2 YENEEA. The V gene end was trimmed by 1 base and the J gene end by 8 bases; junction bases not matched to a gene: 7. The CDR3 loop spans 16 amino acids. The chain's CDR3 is CASSLGGTSGRSKQYF. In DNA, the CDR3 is TGTGCCAGCAGCTTAGGGGGGACTAGCGGGAGATCTAAGCAGTACTTC.

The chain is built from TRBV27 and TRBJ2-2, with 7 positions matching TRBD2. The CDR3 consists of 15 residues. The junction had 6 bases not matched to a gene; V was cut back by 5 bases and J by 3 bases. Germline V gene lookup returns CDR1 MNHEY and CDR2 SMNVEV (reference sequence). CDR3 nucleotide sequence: TGTGCCAGCAGTCTTACTAGCGTGTACACCGGGGAGCTGTTTTTT. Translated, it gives CASSLTSVYTGELFF.

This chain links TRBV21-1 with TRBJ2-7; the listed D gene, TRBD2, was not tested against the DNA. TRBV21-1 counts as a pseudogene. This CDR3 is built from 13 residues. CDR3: CASIREKDYEQYF. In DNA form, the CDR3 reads TGTGCCAGCATACGGGAGAAGGACTACGAGCAGTACTTC.

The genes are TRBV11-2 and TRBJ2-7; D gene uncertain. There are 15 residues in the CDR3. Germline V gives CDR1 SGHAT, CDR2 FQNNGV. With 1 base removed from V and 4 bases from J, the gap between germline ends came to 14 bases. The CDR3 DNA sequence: TGTGCCAGCAGCTTAGGTGGGATCCGTGGGTACGAGCAGTACTTC. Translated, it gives CASSLGGIRGYEQYF.

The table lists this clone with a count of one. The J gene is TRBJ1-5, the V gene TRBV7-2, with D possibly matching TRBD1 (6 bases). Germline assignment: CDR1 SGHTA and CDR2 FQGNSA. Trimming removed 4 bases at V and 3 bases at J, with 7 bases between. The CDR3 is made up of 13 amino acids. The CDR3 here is CASSSGANQPQHF. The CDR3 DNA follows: TGTGCCAGCAGCTCGGGGGCCAATCAGCCCCAGCATTTT. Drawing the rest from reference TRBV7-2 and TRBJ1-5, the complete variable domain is GAGVSQSPSNKVTEKGKDVELRCDPISGHTALYWYRQSLGQGLEFLIYFQGNSAPDKSGLPSDRFSAERTGGSVSTLTIQRTQQEDSAVYLCASSSGANQPQHFGDGTRLSIL.

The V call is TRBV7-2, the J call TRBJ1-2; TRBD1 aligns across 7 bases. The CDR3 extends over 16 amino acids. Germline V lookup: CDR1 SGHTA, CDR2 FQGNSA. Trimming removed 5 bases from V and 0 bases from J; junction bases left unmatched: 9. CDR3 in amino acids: CASSPMGQIANYGYTF. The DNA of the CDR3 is TGTGCCAGCAGCCCAATGGGACAGATCGCTAACTATGGCTACACCTTC. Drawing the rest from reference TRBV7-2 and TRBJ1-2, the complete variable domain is GAGVSQSPSNKVTEKGKDVELRCDPISGHTALYWYRQSLGQGLEFLIYFQGNSAPDKSGLPSDRFSAERTGGSVSTLTIQRTQQEDSAVYLCASSPMGQIANYGYTFGSGTRLTVV.

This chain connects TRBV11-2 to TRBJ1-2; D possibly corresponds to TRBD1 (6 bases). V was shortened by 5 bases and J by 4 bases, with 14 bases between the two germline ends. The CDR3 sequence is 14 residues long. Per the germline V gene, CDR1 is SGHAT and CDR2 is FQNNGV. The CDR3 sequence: CASSLIQGPYGYTF. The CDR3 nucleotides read TGTGCCAGCAGCCTTATACAGGGACCCTATGGCTACACCTTC.

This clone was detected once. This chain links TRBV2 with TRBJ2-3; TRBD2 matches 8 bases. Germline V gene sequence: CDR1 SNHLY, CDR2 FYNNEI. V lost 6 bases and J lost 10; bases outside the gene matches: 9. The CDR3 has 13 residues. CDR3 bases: TGTGCCAGCAGGACCGATAGCGGGAAGCCGCAGTATTTT. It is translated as CASRTDSGKPQYF.